This T cell receptor (beta chain) was observed in a study of beta chain features in type 1 diabetes. The CDR3 is made up of 16 amino acids. Germline V lookup: CDR1 SGHNT, CDR2 YENEEA. V was cut by 0 bases and J by 1 base, with 11 bases left in between. Expressed TCRB transcripts were sequenced after all isolated RNA was converted to cDNA. Roughly 3.6 million reads per sample were averaged for naive, central memory and regulatory samples. Profiled with immunoSEQ multiplex PCR; TCRdb holds only in-frame clones, not every one. This sample has some 350,000 clones, with approximately 13% found just once. Regarding the study as a whole: Moderate but significant shortening of TCRB CDR3s was recorded in all four CD4+ subsets from Type 1 diabetes patients. Patients' naive, central memory and regulatory TCRB repertoires appeared more alike than those of healthy donors. For cells with high TCR expression, cDNA sequencing could yield over-representation.

A few counts support this clone. What it binds is not known. Via the markers CD45RO/CCR7/CD25/CD127/CD95/CD27, stem cell-like memory, regulatory, central memory and naive CD4+ cells were sorted. The chain carries TRBV11-3 and TRBJ2-3; no clear D gene. The sequence was collected from a woman younger than 35 with type 1 diabetes. Material for sequencing was naive CD4+ T cells from blood. This chain's CDR3 is CASSLDHGYRTDTQYF. The CDR3 region has the DNA TGTGCCAGCAGCTTAGATCACGGGTACCGCACAGATACGCAGTATTTT.